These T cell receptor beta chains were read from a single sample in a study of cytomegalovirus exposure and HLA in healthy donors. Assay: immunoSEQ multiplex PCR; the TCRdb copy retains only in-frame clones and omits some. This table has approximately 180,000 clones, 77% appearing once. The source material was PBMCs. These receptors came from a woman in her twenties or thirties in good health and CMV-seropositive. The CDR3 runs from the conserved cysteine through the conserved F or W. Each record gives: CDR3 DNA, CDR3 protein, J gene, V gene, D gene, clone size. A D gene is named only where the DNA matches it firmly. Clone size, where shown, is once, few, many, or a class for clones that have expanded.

TGCGCCAGCAGCTTGAGGGAGGGCCCCTACAATGAGCAGTTCTTC CASSLREGPYNEQFF TRBJ2-1 TRBV5-1 TRBD2 once
TGTGCCAGCTCACCAAACAGGGCTAACTATGGCTACACCTTC CASSPNRANYGYTF TRBJ1-2 TRBV18 . .
TGTGCCAGCAGCTCCAGGGACAGATTAGAGACCCAGTACTTC CASSSRDRLETQYF TRBJ2-5 TRBV11-3 TRBD1 .
TGTGCCAGCATCTCAGGGGCAGGCACTGAAGCTTTCTTT CASISGAGTEAFF TRBJ1-1 TRBV6-1 . few
TGTGCCAGCAGCGGCTTAAGCTCCTACGAGCAGTACTTC CASSGLSSYEQYF TRBJ2-7 TRBV11-2 . few
TGTGCCAGTAGTATAGATCAACAGGAGGGACGCACTGAAGCTTTCTTT CASSIDQQEGRTEAFF TRBJ1-1 TRBV19 . .
TGTGCCAGCAGCCCGACGACAGGGGAAGGGGAAAAACTGTTTTTT CASSPTTGEGEKLFF TRBJ1-4 TRBV9 TRBD1 .
TGCGCCAGCAGCAGACGACAGGGGGGCAATGAGCAGTTCTTC CASSRRQGGNEQFF TRBJ2-1 TRBV5-1 TRBD1 .
TGTGCCAGCAGCGCGGACAGGGGGGTTAACGAGCAGTACTTC CASSADRGVNEQYF TRBJ2-7 TRBV13 TRBD1 .
TGTGCCAGCAGCCCTCTGACAGTGAGAGAGAACACTGAAGCTTTCTTT CASSPLTVRENTEAFF TRBJ1-1 TRBV7-6 . .
TGTGCCAGCAGCTCTCAGGGTGATCAGCCCCAGCATTTT CASSSQGDQPQHF TRBJ1-5 TRBV7-2 . .
TGTGCCAGCAGTCCGTCCCAGACTAGCGGGGGGTTCCAAGAGACCCAGTACTTC CASSPSQTSGGFQETQYF TRBJ2-5 TRBV27 TRBD2 once
TGCGCCAGCAGGAGGGCGCAAGGAAACACCATATATTTT CASRRAQGNTIYF TRBJ1-3 TRBV5-1 . few
TGTGCCAGCAGCGAACTAAAACTCCTCTCTGGAAACACCATATATTTT CASSELKLLSGNTIYF TRBJ1-3 TRBV6-6 . .
TGTGCCAACCGCCGGCGGGGCACAGATACGCAGTATTTT CANRRRGTDTQYF TRBJ2-3 TRBV2 . .
TGTGCCAGCAGCTTGGAGTGGCAGACTAACTATGGCTACACCTTC CASSLEWQTNYGYTF TRBJ1-2 TRBV5-6 . few